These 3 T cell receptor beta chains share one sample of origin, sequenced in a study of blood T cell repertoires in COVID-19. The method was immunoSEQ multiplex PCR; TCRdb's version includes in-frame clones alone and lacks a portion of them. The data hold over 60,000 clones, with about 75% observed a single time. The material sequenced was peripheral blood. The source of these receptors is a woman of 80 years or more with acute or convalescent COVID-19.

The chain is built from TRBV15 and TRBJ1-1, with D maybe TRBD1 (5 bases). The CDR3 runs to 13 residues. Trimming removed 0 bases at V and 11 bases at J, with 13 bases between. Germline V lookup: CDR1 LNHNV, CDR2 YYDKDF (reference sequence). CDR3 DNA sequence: TGTGCCACCAGCAGAGATCGCCAGGGATACGCTTTCTTT. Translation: CATSRDRQGYAFF.

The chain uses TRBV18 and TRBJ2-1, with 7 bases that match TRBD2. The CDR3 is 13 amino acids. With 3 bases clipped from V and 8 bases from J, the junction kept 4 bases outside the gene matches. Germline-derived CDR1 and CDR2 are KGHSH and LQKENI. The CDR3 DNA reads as TGTGCCAGCTCACCGGGAGGGTACCATGAGCAGTTCTTC. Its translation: CASSPGGYHEQFF.

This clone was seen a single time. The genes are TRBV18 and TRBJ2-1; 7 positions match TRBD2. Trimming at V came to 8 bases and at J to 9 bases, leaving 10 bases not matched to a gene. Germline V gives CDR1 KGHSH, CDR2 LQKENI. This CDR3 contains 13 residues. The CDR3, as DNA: TGTGCCAGCCGCGGACTAGGGGTGGGTGAGCAGTTCTTC. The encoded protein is CASRGLGVGEQFF.